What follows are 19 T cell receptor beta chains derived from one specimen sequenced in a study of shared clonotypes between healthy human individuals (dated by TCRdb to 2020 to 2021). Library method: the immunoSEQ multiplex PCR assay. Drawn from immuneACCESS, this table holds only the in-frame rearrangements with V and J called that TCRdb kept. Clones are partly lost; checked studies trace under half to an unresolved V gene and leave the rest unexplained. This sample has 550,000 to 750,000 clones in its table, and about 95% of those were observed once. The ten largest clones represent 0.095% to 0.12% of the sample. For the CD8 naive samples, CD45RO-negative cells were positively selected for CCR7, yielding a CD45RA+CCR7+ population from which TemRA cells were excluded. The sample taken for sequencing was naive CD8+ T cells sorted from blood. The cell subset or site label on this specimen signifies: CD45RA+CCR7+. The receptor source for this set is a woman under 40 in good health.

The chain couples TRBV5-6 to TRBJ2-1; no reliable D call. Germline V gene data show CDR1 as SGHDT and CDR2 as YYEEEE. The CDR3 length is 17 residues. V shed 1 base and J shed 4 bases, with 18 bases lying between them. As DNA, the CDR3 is TGTGCCAGCAGCTTGTCCAACAACGAGATATTATACAATGAGCAGTTCTTC. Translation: CASSLSNNEILYNEQFF.

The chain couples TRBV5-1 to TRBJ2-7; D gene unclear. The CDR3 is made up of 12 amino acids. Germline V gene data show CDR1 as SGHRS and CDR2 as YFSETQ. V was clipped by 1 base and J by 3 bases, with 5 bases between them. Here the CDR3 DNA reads TGCGCCAGCAGCTTGCAAGGCTACGAGCAGTACTTC. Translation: CASSLQGYEQYF.

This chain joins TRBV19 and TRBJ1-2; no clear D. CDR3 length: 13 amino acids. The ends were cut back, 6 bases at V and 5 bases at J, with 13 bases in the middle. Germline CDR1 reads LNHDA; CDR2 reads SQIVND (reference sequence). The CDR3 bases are TGTGCCAGTAGCCCTGCGGATAGGTATGGCTACACCTTC. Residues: CASSPADRYGYTF.

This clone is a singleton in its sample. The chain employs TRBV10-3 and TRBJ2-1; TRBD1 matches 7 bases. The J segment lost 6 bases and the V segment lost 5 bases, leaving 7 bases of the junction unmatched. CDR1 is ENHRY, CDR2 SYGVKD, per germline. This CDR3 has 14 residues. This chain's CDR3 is CAISTTGYGNEQFF. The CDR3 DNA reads TGTGCCATCAGTACGACAGGGTATGGCAATGAGCAGTTCTTC.

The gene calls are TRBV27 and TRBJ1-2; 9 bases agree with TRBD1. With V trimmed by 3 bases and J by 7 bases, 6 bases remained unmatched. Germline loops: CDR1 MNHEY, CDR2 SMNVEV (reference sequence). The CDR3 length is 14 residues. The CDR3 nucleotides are TGTGCCAGCAGTTTGACAGGGGGTGGGGTTGGCTACACCTTC. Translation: CASSLTGGGVGYTF.

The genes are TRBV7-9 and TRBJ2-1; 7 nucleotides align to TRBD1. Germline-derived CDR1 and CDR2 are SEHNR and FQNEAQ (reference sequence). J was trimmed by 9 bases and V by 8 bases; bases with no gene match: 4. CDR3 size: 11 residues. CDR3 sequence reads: CASLGGGEQFF. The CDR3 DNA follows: TGTGCCAGCCTAGGGGGCGGTGAGCAGTTCTTC. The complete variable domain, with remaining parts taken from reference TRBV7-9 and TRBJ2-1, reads DTGVSQNPRHKITKRGQNVTFRCDPISEHNRLYWYRQTLGQGPEFLTYFQNEAQLEKSRLLSDRFSAERPKGSFSTLEIQRTEQGDSAMYLCASLGGGEQFFGPGTRLTVL.

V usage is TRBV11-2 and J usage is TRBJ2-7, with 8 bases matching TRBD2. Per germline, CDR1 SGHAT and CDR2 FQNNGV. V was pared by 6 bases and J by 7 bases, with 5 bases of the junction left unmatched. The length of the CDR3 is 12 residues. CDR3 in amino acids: CASSPGGLEQYF. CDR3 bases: TGTGCCAGCAGTCCGGGGGGGCTTGAGCAGTACTTC.

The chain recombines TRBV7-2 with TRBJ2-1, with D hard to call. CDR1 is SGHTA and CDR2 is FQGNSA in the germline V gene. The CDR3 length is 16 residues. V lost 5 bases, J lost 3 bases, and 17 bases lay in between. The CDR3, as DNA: TGTGCCAGCAGCCCCCTGCGAGGAAATAACTACAATGAGCAGTTCTTC. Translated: CASSPLRGNNYNEQFF.

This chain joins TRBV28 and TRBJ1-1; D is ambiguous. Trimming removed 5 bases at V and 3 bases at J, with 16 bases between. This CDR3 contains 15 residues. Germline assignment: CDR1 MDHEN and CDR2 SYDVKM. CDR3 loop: CASSVLPATYTEAFF. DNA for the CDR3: TGTGCCAGCAGTGTCTTGCCAGCGACGTACACTGAAGCTTTCTTT.

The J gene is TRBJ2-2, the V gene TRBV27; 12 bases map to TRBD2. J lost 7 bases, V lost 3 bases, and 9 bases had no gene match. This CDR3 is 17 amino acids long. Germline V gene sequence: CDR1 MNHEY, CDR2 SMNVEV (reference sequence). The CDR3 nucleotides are TGTGCCAGCAGTTTTCGTGGGGCTAGCGGGAGGGTCGGGGAGCTGTTTTTT. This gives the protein CASSFRGASGRVGELFF.

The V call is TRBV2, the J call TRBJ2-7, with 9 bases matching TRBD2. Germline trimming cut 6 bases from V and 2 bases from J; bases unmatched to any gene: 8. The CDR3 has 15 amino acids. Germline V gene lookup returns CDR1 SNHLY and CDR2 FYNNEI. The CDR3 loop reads CASSLRLADTYEQYF. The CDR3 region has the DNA TGTGCCAGCAGCCTAAGACTAGCGGATACCTACGAGCAGTACTTC.

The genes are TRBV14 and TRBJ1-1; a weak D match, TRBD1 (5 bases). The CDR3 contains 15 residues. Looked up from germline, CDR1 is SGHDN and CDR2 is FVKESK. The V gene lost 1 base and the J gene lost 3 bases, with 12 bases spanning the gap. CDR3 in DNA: TGTGCCAGCAGCCAAGTACGAGGGGCCGACACTGAAGCTTTCTTT. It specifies CASSQVRGADTEAFF.

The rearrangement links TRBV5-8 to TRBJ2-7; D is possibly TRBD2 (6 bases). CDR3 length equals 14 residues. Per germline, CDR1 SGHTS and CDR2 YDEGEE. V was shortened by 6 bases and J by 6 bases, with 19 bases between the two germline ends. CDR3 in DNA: TGTGCCAGCATACCATGGGACTCCAACCTCGAGCAGTACTTC. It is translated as CASIPWDSNLEQYF.

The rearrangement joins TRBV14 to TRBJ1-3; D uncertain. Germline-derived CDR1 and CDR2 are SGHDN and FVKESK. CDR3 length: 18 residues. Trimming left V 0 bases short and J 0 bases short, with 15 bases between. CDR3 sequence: CASSQDRETEGSGNTIYF. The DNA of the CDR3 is TGTGCCAGCAGCCAAGATCGGGAGACCGAAGGCTCTGGAAACACCATATATTTT.

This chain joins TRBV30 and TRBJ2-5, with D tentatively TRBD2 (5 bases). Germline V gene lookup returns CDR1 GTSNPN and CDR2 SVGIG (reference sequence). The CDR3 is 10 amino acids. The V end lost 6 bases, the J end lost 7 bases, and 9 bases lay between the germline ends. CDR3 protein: CACWSGTQYF. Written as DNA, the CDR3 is TGTGCCTGTTGGAGCGGGACCCAGTACTTC.

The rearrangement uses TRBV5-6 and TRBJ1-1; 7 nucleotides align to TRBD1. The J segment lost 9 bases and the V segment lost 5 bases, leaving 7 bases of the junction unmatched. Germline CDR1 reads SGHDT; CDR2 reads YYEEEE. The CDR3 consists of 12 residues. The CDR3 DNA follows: TGTGCCAGCAGTGACCCGGGACAGCAAGCTTTCTTT. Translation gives CASSDPGQQAFF.

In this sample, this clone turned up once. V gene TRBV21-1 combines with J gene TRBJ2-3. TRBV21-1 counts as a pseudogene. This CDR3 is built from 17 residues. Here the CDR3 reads CASSKKGRTDSTDTQYF. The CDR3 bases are TGTGCCAGCAGCAAAAAAGGGCGGACGGATAGCACAGATACGCAGTATTTT.

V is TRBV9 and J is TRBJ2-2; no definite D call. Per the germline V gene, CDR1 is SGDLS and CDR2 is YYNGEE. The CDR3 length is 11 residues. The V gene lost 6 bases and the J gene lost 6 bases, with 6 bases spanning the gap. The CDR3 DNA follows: TGTGCCAGCAAAAATCCCGGGGAGCTGTTTTTT. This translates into CASKNPGELFF.

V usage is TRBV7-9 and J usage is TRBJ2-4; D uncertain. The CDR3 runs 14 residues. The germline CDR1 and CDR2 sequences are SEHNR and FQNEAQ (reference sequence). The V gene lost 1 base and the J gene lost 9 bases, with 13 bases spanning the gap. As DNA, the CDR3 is TGTGCCAGCAGCTTAGTGCCGGAATTGGGCATTCAGTACTTC. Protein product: CASSLVPELGIQYF.